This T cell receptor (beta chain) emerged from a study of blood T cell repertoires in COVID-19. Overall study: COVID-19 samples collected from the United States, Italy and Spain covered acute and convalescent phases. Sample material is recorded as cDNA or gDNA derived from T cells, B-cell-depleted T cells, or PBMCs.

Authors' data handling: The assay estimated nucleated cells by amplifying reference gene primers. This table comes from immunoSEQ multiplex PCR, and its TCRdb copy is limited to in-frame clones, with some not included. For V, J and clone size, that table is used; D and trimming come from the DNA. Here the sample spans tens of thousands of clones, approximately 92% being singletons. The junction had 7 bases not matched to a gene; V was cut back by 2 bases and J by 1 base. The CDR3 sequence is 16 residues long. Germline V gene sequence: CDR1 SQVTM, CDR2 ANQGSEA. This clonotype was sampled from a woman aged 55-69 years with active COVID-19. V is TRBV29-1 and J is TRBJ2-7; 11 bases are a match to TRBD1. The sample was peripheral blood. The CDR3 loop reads CSVERGGQGVSYEQYF. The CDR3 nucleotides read TGCAGCGTTGAAAGAGGGGGACAGGGGGTATCCTACGAGCAGTACTTC.